This T cell receptor beta chain appears in the sequencing data of a study of blood T cell repertoires in COVID-19. On the study more broadly: Acute-phase and convalescent COVID-19 samples originated in the United States, Italy and Spain. T cells, B-cell-depleted T cells, or PBMCs provided the cDNA or gDNA that served as material.

Germline V gene sequence: CDR1 SGHTA, CDR2 FQGTGA. This CDR3 spans 16 amino acids. Trimming cost V 4 bases and J 5 bases; bases outside gene matches: 10. Original processing methods: Counts of nucleated cells, estimated from reference gene primer amplification, were obtained. Method: immunoSEQ multiplex PCR; TCRdb's copy keeps in-frame clones and lacks some. V and J calls and clone size are copied from that table; D and trimming were computed from the DNA. The sample yields around 98,000 clones, roughly 83% seen once. This receptor was obtained from a woman aged 55 to 70 with acute or convalescent COVID-19. The J gene is TRBJ2-5, the V gene TRBV7-3, with 10 bases that match TRBD2. Sequences were obtained from peripheral blood. In nucleotides, the CDR3 is TGTGCCAGCAGCTCTAAGCGGGGGGGCCTCGGGGAGACCCAGTACTTC. Translating it yields CASSSKRGGLGETQYF.